This TCR beta chain was captured by sequencing in a study of graft-versus-host responses after intestinal transplantation. Looking at the study overall: After anti-thymocyte globulin induction, recipients took tacrolimus and steroids for around 3 years.

The V gene's germline CDR1 is SGHTA and CDR2 FQGTGA. The CDR3 loop spans 16 amino acids. The V gene end was trimmed by 0 bases and the J gene end by 5 bases; junction bases not matched to a gene: 5. This clone was recorded once. Its antigen is unknown. Study-wide findings and caveats: Graft-versus-host to host-versus-graft clonal ratios in allografts were high in patients with graft-donor T cell macrochimerism.

Only in-frame clones appear in the TCRdb table, and some are missing; sequencing was by immunoSEQ multiplex PCR. The data contain about 39,000 clones, nearly 95% of them singletons. The chain couples TRBV7-3 to TRBJ2-1, with TRBD2 matching over 9 bases. The receptor was derived from a human donor who was the organ donor for an intestinal transplant. This material consisted of unstimulated CD8+ T cells sorted from spleen or lymph node cells, taken before transplant. CDR3: CASSLTLREGNNEQFF. The CDR3 DNA is TGTGCCAGCAGCTTAACGTTGCGGGAGGGTAACAATGAGCAGTTCTTC.